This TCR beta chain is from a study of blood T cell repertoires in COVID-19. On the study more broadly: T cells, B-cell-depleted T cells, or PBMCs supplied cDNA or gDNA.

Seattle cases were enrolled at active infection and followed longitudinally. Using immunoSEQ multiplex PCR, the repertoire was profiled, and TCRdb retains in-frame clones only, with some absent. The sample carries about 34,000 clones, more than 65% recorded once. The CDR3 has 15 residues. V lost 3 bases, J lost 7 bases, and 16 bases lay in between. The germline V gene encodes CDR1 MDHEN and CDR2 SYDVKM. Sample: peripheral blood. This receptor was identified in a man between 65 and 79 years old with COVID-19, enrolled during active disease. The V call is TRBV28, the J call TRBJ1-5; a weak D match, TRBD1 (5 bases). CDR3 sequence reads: CASSLFSAGVQPQHF. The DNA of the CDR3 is TGTGCCAGCAGTTTGTTTTCAGCGGGGGTACAGCCCCAGCATTTT.